Following are 5 T cell receptor beta chains from one sample sequenced in a study of cytomegalovirus exposure and HLA in healthy donors. Both 60 Vbeta primers and 13 Jbeta primers went into the PCR. The data were produced by immunoSEQ multiplex PCR, yet TCRdb's version contains in-frame clones alone and is incomplete. The sample carries under 110,000 clones, over 75% recorded once. Sequencing input: PBMCs. The receptors derive from a man aged 55 to 69 in good health and CMV-seronegative.

This clone is a singleton in its sample. The chain recombines TRBV5-1 with TRBJ1-5, with 7 bases that match TRBD1. This CDR3 is built from 15 residues. The junction had 11 bases not matched to a gene; V was cut back by 5 bases and J by 6 bases. Per germline, CDR1 SGHRS and CDR2 YFSETQ. Here the CDR3 DNA reads TGCGCCAGCAGTCCCACAGGGGATGTGGGTCAGCCCCAGCATTTT. Its translation: CASSPTGDVGQPQHF.

The V gene is TRBV7-2, the J gene TRBJ1-2; no reliable D call. Germline CDR1 reads SGHTA; CDR2 reads FQGNSA. CDR3 length: 15 residues. Trimming stripped 1 base from V and 0 bases from J, with 9 bases between. Written as DNA, the CDR3 is TGTGCCAGCAGCTTAGATCTGGCTTCTAACTATGGCTACACCTTC. Translation: CASSLDLASNYGYTF.

This clone was observed once. The rearrangement links TRBV7-2 to TRBJ1-3; 8 positions match TRBD1. From germline, CDR1 is SGHTA and CDR2 FQGNSA. The ends lost 3 bases at V and 7 bases at J; junction bases unmatched: 5. The length of the CDR3 is 14 residues. The CDR3 nucleotides read TGTGCCAGCAGCTTTCCAGGGGGCACGAACACCATATATTTT. This codes for CASSFPGGTNTIYF.

The CDR3 nucleotides read TGCAGCGTTGCACCGGGACAGGCAAATCTTGAGCAGTTCTTC. As protein: CSVAPGQANLEQFF. The genes are TRBV29-1 and TRBJ2-1; 8 nucleotides line up with TRBD1. The CDR3 is 14 residues long. After removal of 4 bases from V and 9 bases from J, the junction contained 11 bases not matched to a gene. CDR1 SQVTM and CDR2 ANQGSEA come from the germline V gene.

The chain recombines TRBV19 with TRBJ2-3; TRBD2 aligns across 12 bases. Germline-derived CDR1 and CDR2 are LNHDA and SQIVND (reference sequence). The length of the CDR3 is 19 residues. With V trimmed by 4 bases and J by 0 bases, 11 bases remained unmatched. CDR3 amino acids: CASSTSGLTSGGSTDTQYF. In DNA form, the CDR3 reads TGTGCCAGTAGTACCTCCGGGTTGACTAGCGGGGGTAGCACAGATACGCAGTATTTT.